This T cell receptor beta chain was found in a study of cytomegalovirus exposure and HLA in healthy donors. PCR used 60 Vbeta primers and 13 Jbeta primers. In the original processing: A follow-up analysis tallied about 88 million unique TCR beta chains, some 11 million shared. Using immunoSEQ multiplex PCR, the repertoire was profiled, and TCRdb retains in-frame clones only, with some absent. V and J calls and clone size are as listed in that table; D and trimming were resolved from the DNA. Of 150,000 to 200,000 clones listed, around 80% are singletons. The CDR3 is 13 residues long. Deletions cut 5 bases from V and 9 bases from J, with 14 bases between. Germline loops: CDR1 SGHTA, CDR2 FQGNSA.

The source of this sequence is a woman aged 50 to 60 in good health and CMV-seropositive. Sequencing used PBMCs. The rearrangement joins TRBV7-2 to TRBJ1-5; D is ambiguous. The CDR3, as DNA: TGTGCCAGCAGCCCCGGGGTGGACTGGCCCCAGCATTTT. Its translation: CASSPGVDWPQHF.